This T cell receptor (beta chain) was sequenced during a study of blood T cell repertoires in COVID-19 (dated by TCRdb to 2018 to 2021). About the full investigation: The collaborator samples originated in the United States, Italy and Spain and spanned the acute and convalescent phases of COVID-19. The prospective study material was composed of cDNA or gDNA derived from T cells, B-cell-depleted T cells, or PBMCs. The dataset comprised deeply sampled blood TCRbeta repertoires from subjects exposed to, actively infected with, or recovered from COVID-19. The repertoires were released in a freely available public database intended as a resource for research on the immune response to SARS-CoV-2. The samples were drawn from two sources: the first 160 participants of the ongoing ImmuneRACE study, and over 950 subjects contributed by 6 global collaborators. Sample metadata almost always included a de-identified subject ID, COVID-19 status, age in years and sex. HLA class I and class II types, where available, came from metadata supplied by the sample provider rather than from assay-based typing.

Of note for this clone: Its specific antigen is unknown. Per-base qualities were not stored, and no clone one base away is much larger.

Study-level results and caveats: The amount of clinical and demographic metadata varied by source and participant and was provided uncurated.

The immunoSEQ Assay, a bias-controlled multiplex PCR, was used to amplify TCRbeta CDR3 regions from genomic DNA. On the study's bioinformatics: Within the assay, amplification of reference gene primers was used to estimate how many nucleated cells each sample contained. To quantify the absolute abundance of each unique TCRbeta CDR3 rearrangement, sequence reads were collapsed and filtered. For each sample, productive Simpson clonality was calculated as the square root of Simpson's diversity index over productive rearrangements. The immuneACCESS repertoire file appears here via TCRdb, limited to in-frame rearrangements. These files lack a portion of the clones; in checked studies, under half of the deficit traces to unresolved V genes, and the cause of the others is not known. V, J and clone size derive from that table, while D and trimming were established from the DNA sequence. The sample table records 200,000 to 250,000 clones; roughly 84% of these occur just once. 6.8% of the sample is held by the ten biggest clonotypes.

Participants in the prospective study were aged roughly 18 to 100 years, lived in about two dozen United States geographic areas, and enrolled through a virtual design. In the prospective study, participants were assigned to cohorts based on the clinical history participants reported in a screening survey and a study questionnaire. For ImmuneRACE Cohort 3, a participant was defined as recovered based on two consecutive negative NP/OP PCR tests, clearance by a healthcare professional, or resolution of symptoms. In the prospective study, whole blood, serum and a nasopharyngeal or oropharyngeal swab were collected from each participant by mobile phlebotomists. Over a roughly two-month period, participants in the prospective study had the option of providing additional blood draws and questionnaires. Prospective study blood samples were shipped either frozen or at room temperature before DNA extraction.

Reading from cysteine to phenylalanine, the CDR3 counts 15 amino acids. Of the read, only the CDR3 DNA is kept; its 45 bases are in frame from base 1. Sequences MNHEY (CDR1) and SVGAGI (CDR2) are obtained from the germline V gene. The germline ends are 16 bases apart after V is trimmed by 6 bases and J by 4 bases. The material sequenced was PBMCs or T cells enriched from blood (not recorded which). The clonotype was recovered from a woman in her 40s who had recovered from COVID-19. Recombination joined TRBV6-5 with TRBJ1-5, with the D gene uncertain. The DNA reads as follows: TGTGCCAGCAGGGAGAGGGAAGTCGGGAATCAGCCCCAGCATTTT. This is translated as CASREREVGNQPQHF.